One and the same sample provided the 23 T cell receptor beta chains below, sequenced in a study of T cells in Graves' hyperthyroidism and ophthalmopathy. Amplified regions were TCR beta CDR3 sequences from RNA transcripts. During a first-round RT-PCR of the TCR CDR3, the HTBI primer set was used. MiXCR was run by TCRdb on the multiplex PCR reads, yielding one entry per CDR3 protein. The sample lists 350,000 to 400,000 distinct CDR3 sequences, just under 15% occurring once. Sequencing input: blood. These receptors all come from a woman in her 30s with Graves' hyperthyroidism.

In its sample, this clonotype was seen many times. The chain uses TRBV28 and TRBJ2-7; 9 bases line up with TRBD2. Losses at the gene ends were 7 bases for V and 4 bases for J; bases not matched to a gene: 17. The CDR3 is 17 residues long. Looked up from germline, CDR1 is MDHEN and CDR2 is SYDVKM. The CDR3 here is CASNTYAGLAGPYEQYF. CDR3 in DNA: TGTGCCAGCAATACTTACGCGGGGCTAGCGGGACCTTACGAGCAGTACTTC.

This clonotype was recorded at least ten times. The chain combines TRBV15 with TRBJ1-2; D may be TRBD1 (6 bases). Between the trimmed V and J ends, which lost 0 bases and 6 bases, there was a span of 14 bases. From germline, CDR1 is LNHNV and CDR2 YYDKDF (reference sequence). The CDR3 extends over 15 amino acids. The CDR3 region has the DNA TGTGCCACCAGCAGAGATTATAACAGGGAGGATGGCTACACCTTC. It codes for CATSRDYNREDGYTF. The complete variable domain, with remaining parts taken from reference TRBV15 and TRBJ1-2, reads DAMVIQNPRYQVTQFGKPVTLSCSQTLNHNVMYWYQQKSSQAPKLLFHYYDKDFNNEADTPDNFQSRRPNTSFCFLDIRSPGLGDTAMYLCATSRDYNREDGYTFGSGTRLTVV.

In its sample, this clonotype was seen a few times. The chain recombines TRBV7-9 with TRBJ2-3; 9 bases are a match to TRBD1. The CDR3 length is 12 residues. CDR1 is SEHNR, CDR2 FQNEAQ, per germline (reference sequence). After removal of 1 base from V and 13 bases from J, the junction contained 3 bases not matched to a gene. CDR3 loop: CASSLGRDREYF. Written as DNA, the CDR3 is TGTGCCAGCAGCTTAGGTCGGGACAGGGAGTATTTT.

This clonotype was seen at least ten times. V and J are TRBV7-9 and TRBJ2-1; 10 bases are shared with TRBD2. Per germline, CDR1 SEHNR and CDR2 FQNEAQ (reference sequence). Trimming at V came to 7 bases and at J to 4 bases, leaving 7 bases not matched to a gene. CDR3 length equals 15 residues. In nucleotides, the CDR3 is TGTGCCAGCAACATACCGGGACTAGCGTACAATGAGCAGTTCTTC. Its translation is CASNIPGLAYNEQFF.

Of note for this clonotype: A single base separates this from a much larger clone, so it may be a read error. V gene TRBV6-5 combines with J gene TRBJ2-1; D tentatively reads TRBD1 or TRBD2 (5 bases each). The germline V gene encodes CDR1 MNHEY and CDR2 SVGAGI. The CDR3 contains 15 residues. The V end was cut by 3 bases, the J end by 12 bases, with 21 bases between. The CDR3 nucleotides read TGTGCCAGCAGTTATACTACGGGACCAACCGATGGGCAGTTCTTC. Its protein is CASSYTTGPTDGQFF.

The table lists this clonotype with many counts. The CDR3 region is CASSLGQLETQYF. In nucleotides, the CDR3 is TGTGCCAGCAGTTTAGGGCAGCTAGAGACCCAGTACTTC. V and J are TRBV28 and TRBJ2-5, with D uncertain. V lost 2 bases and J 4 bases, leaving 8 bases between the germline ends. CDR3 size: 13 residues. Germline CDR1 MDHEN, CDR2 SYDVKM.

This clonotype appeared a few times. J is TRBJ2-1 and V is TRBV11-3; D perhaps matches TRBD2 (7 bases). Germline V CDR1 and CDR2: SGHNT, YENEEA. With 1 base removed from V and 10 bases from J, the gap between germline ends came to 11 bases. The CDR3 has 13 amino acids. CDR3 sequence: CASSLAGGAEQFF. In DNA, the CDR3 is TGTGCCAGCAGCTTAGCGGGGGGCGCGGAGCAGTTCTTC. The full variable domain, completed using reference TRBV11-3 and TRBJ2-1, is EAGVVQSPRYKIIEKKQPVAFWCNPISGHNTLYWYLQNLGQGPELLIRYENEEAVDDSQLPKDRFSAERLKGVDSTLKIQPAELGDSAVYLCASSLAGGAEQFFGPGTRLTVL.

This clonotype was detected ten times or more. This chain links TRBV11-1 with TRBJ2-1; 8 bases agree with TRBD2. Germline V gene lookup returns CDR1 SGHAT and CDR2 FQDESV (reference sequence). V shed 3 bases, J shed 1 base, and the junction held 17 bases outside the gene matches. The CDR3 covers 20 residues. CDR3 DNA sequence: TGTGCCAGCAGCTTCGACGGTATTGGGGCGGGAGGCTGGTCCTACAATGAGCAGTTCTTC. Encoded protein: CASSFDGIGAGGWSYNEQFF.

This clonotype was seen repeatedly, ten times or more. The V and J genes are TRBV27 and TRBJ2-7, with 7 bases aligning to TRBD2. V dropped 8 bases and J dropped 5; count of bases not matched to a gene: 9. CDR1 is MNHEY and CDR2 is SMNVEV in the germline V gene (reference sequence). The CDR3 is 13 residues long. The CDR3 protein is CASRFGGSNEQYF. The CDR3 DNA sequence: TGTGCCAGCCGCTTCGGGGGGTCTAACGAGCAGTACTTC.

This clonotype was detected many times. V gene TRBV7-9 combines with J gene TRBJ2-3, with D possibly being TRBD1 or TRBD2 (5 bases each). The CDR3 sequence is 16 residues long. In germline, CDR1 is SEHNR, CDR2 FQNEAQ (reference sequence). The V gene lost 0 bases and the J gene lost 1 base, with 11 bases spanning the gap. The CDR3 DNA is TGTGCCAGCAGCTTAGCGCTTGGGACGGGCACAGATACGCAGTATTTT. Residues: CASSLALGTGTDTQYF. Full variable domain (outside the CDR3, taken from reference TRBV7-9 and TRBJ2-3): DTGVSQNPRHKITKRGQNVTFRCDPISEHNRLYWYRQTLGQGPEFLTYFQNEAQLEKSRLLSDRFSAERPKGSFSTLEIQRTEQGDSAMYLCASSLALGTGTDTQYFGPGTRLTVL.

This clonotype was observed many times. This chain connects TRBV12-3 or TRBV12-4 to TRBJ2-1; 12 nucleotides line up with TRBD2. This CDR3 is built from 13 residues. With 8 bases clipped from V and 6 bases from J, the junction kept 2 bases outside the gene matches. The CDR3 coding sequence is TGTGCCAGCCGGACTAGCGGGACCAATGAGCAGTTCTTC. This sequence encodes CASRTSGTNEQFF.

This clonotype has ten or more counts. V is TRBV27 and J is TRBJ2-7; the D gene is possibly TRBD1 (6 bases). Germline CDR1 reads MNHEY; CDR2 reads SMNVEV (reference sequence). The CDR3 has 14 residues. V was shortened by 0 bases and J by 2 bases, with 8 bases between the two germline ends. CDR3: CASSLSGQPYEQYF. The CDR3 nucleotides read TGTGCCAGCAGTTTATCGGGACAACCCTACGAGCAGTACTTC.

This chain connects TRBV5-1 to TRBJ1-4, with D possibly TRBD1 on 5 matching bases. V gave up 4 bases and J gave up 6 bases, with 13 bases separating them. The CDR3 loop spans 14 amino acids. Germline CDR1 reads SGHRS; CDR2 reads YFSETQ. CDR3 sequence reads: CASSTGHRDEKLFF. The CDR3 DNA reads as TGCGCCAGCAGCACCGGACACCGGGATGAAAAACTGTTTTTT.

This clonotype has ten or more counts. A junction boundary mismatches the germline segment, possibly from a read error. The chain carries TRBV18 and TRBJ1-1; D is unresolved. This CDR3 is 14 amino acids long. The germline V gene encodes CDR1 KGHSH and CDR2 LQKENI. The CDR3 region has the DNA TGTGCCAGCTCCCCACTGGAAGGGAACACTGAAGCTTTCTTT. Amino acids: CASSPLEGNTEAFF.

The genes are TRBV6-1 and TRBJ1-1; D gene uncertain. The CDR3 runs to 13 residues. The germline gives CDR1 MNHNS, CDR2 SASEGT. Trimming cost V 3 bases and J 6 bases, with 11 bases left between them. Here the CDR3 reads CASSETLGPEAFF. CDR3 coding DNA: TGTGCCAGCAGTGAGACTTTAGGCCCTGAAGCTTTCTTT.

This clonotype was seen more than once but under ten times. This sequence joins TRBV28 and TRBJ1-6; D may be TRBD1 (5 bases). Germline V gene lookup returns CDR1 MDHEN and CDR2 SYDVKM. The CDR3 extends over 16 amino acids. V was clipped by 3 bases and J by 8 bases, with 17 bases between them. The CDR3 nucleotides read TGTGCCAGCAGTTTGGCGCTCTGGGTGGGGGATTCACCCCTCCACTTT. It translates to CASSLALWVGDSPLHF.

This clonotype appeared a few times. The gene calls are TRBV6-1 and TRBJ1-2; D possibly corresponds to TRBD1 (5 bases). The CDR3 is 14 residues long. V was cut by 5 bases and J by 8 bases, with 18 bases left in between. Germline V lookup: CDR1 MNHNS, CDR2 SASEGT. The CDR3 coding sequence is TGTGCCAGCAGTACTTGGACACCCAACGGCGGCTACACCTTC. This codes for CASSTWTPNGGYTF.

This clonotype was detected many times. This chain joins TRBV12-3 or TRBV12-4 and TRBJ2-7; TRBD1 might be the D (5 bases). The CDR3 loop spans 15 amino acids. V lost 1 base and J lost 0, with 10 bases in between. CDR3 sequence (DNA): TGTGCCAGCAGTTTAGGACAGATGGCCTCCTACGAGCAGTACTTC. It is translated as CASSLGQMASYEQYF.

This clonotype was detected many times. The rearrangement uses TRBV3-1 and TRBJ2-7; 8 positions agree with TRBD1. V lost 4 bases, J lost 5 bases, and 4 bases stayed unmatched. The CDR3 is 13 amino acids. Germline CDR1 LGHDT, CDR2 YNNKEL (reference sequence). CDR3 sequence: CASSPQGAHEQYF. The CDR3 region has the DNA TGTGCCAGCAGCCCCCAGGGGGCTCACGAGCAGTACTTC.

This clonotype was detected many times. This chain joins TRBV29-1 and TRBJ1-2; weak D call: TRBD1 (5 bases). Per germline, CDR1 SQVTM and CDR2 ANQGSEA. CDR3 length: 13 amino acids. V lost 6 bases and J 8 bases, leaving 19 bases between the germline ends. The CDR3 spells CSVDSGTGLGYTF. The CDR3 DNA follows: TGCAGCGTCGACTCCGGGACCGGCTTGGGCTACACCTTC.

This clonotype was recorded at least ten times. V gene TRBV2 combines with J gene TRBJ2-3, with a tentative D call TRBD2 (5 bases). Per germline, CDR1 SNHLY and CDR2 FYNNEI. V dropped 7 bases and J dropped 6 bases, with 14 bases sitting between them. The CDR3 runs to 13 residues. In DNA, the CDR3 is TGTGCCAGCAATTCCCAGATAGCGGATACGCAGTATTTT. As protein: CASNSQIADTQYF.

The chain recombines TRBV27 with TRBJ2-1; tentatively, D is TRBD2 (5 bases). From germline, CDR1 is MNHEY and CDR2 SMNVEV (reference sequence). Deletions cut 4 bases from V and 4 bases from J, with 8 bases between. There are 13 residues in the CDR3. The CDR3 DNA reads TGTGCCAGCAGTTCTGACTATTACAATGAGCAGTTCTTC. The encoded protein is CASSSDYYNEQFF.

This clonotype was seen a few times. The chain has TRBV12-3 or TRBV12-4 and TRBJ2-7, with TRBD1 matching 7 bases. The ends lost 5 bases at V and 4 bases at J; junction bases unmatched: 11. The CDR3 spans 15 residues. CDR3 sequence (DNA): TGTGCCAGCAGTGTGATGGGACAGCCTGAGTACGAGCAGTACTTC. Translated: CASSVMGQPEYEQYF.